A single sample is the source of the 32 T cell receptor beta chains below, sequenced in a study of cytomegalovirus exposure and HLA in healthy donors (TCRdb year 2017). Library generation was performed with the immunoSEQ multiplex PCR assay. A mixture of 60 forward primers for TCR Vbeta segments and 13 reverse primers for TCR Jbeta segments was used in the multiplex PCR. The table was pulled from immuneACCESS by TCRdb, which kept in-frame rearrangements only. Such tables lose some clones; where checked, under half of the loss comes from unresolved V genes, and the rest has no known cause. The sample table lists over 150,000 clones, roughly 82% of them with a count of one. The top ten constitute 1% to 1.5% of the sample. Specimen: PBMCs. These receptors were collected from a girl aged 2 to 10 in good health and CMV-seropositive.

The CDR3 DNA is TGTGCCAGCGGACCCAGGGGGAGTGAGAACGAGCAGTACTTC. Amino acids: CASGPRGSENEQYF. The rearrangement links TRBV6-5 to TRBJ2-7; 7 bases fit TRBD1. V lost 8 bases to trimming and J lost 5 bases; unmatched junction nucleotides: 12. The CDR3 length is 14 residues. CDR1 is MNHEY and CDR2 is SVGAGI in the germline V gene.

This clone is a singleton in its sample. V is TRBV5-1 and J is TRBJ2-1, with a weak D call TRBD1 (5 bases). Germline-derived CDR1 and CDR2 are SGHRS and YFSETQ. The V gene lost 1 base and the J gene lost 4 bases, with 18 bases spanning the gap. This CDR3 has 17 residues. The CDR3 region has the DNA TGCGCCAGCAGCTTGTTCAGGGCTTCAGGTGGTTACAATGAGCAGTTCTTC. As protein: CASSLFRASGGYNEQFF.

CDR3 nucleotide sequence: TGTGCCTGGAAACAGGGTAATCAGCCCCAGCATTTT. Its protein product is CAWKQGNQPQHF. The chain combines TRBV30 with TRBJ1-5; possible D gene TRBD1, 6 bases. V lost 4 bases and J 4 bases, leaving 8 bases between the germline ends. This CDR3 spans 12 amino acids. Germline CDR1 and CDR2: GTSNPN and SVGIG (reference sequence). Variable domain in full (rest from reference TRBV30 and TRBJ1-5): SQTIHQWPATLVQPVGSPLSLECTVEGTSNPNLYWYRQAAGRGLQLLFYSVGIGQISSEVPQNLSASRPQDRQFILSSKKLLLSDSGFYLCAWKQGNQPQHFGDGTRLSIL.

This chain links TRBV18 with TRBJ2-7; tentative D call: TRBD2 (5 bases). With 4 bases removed from V and 3 bases from J, the gap between germline ends came to 16 bases. CDR1 and CDR2 (germline): KGHSH, LQKENI. The CDR3 sequence is 15 residues long. For the CDR3, the DNA is TGTGCCAGCTCACAACTCCGGGATCAAGGCTACGAGCAGTACTTC. It encodes CASSQLRDQGYEQYF.

The chain employs TRBV27 and TRBJ2-7; D perhaps matches TRBD1 (6 bases). The V gene's germline CDR1 is MNHEY and CDR2 SMNVEV (reference sequence). This CDR3 has 14 residues. The V end was cut by 10 bases, the J end by 0 bases, with 16 bases between. CDR3 sequence reads: CATRGELVSYEQYF. Here the CDR3 DNA reads TGTGCCACCAGGGGCGAACTCGTCTCCTACGAGCAGTACTTC.

V is TRBV11-3 and J is TRBJ2-3; 11 bases align to TRBD2. This CDR3 region has 17 residues. Trimming removed 1 base from V and 2 bases from J; junction bases left unmatched: 5. From germline, CDR1 is SGHNT and CDR2 YENEEA. The CDR3 region has the DNA TGTGCCAGCAGCTTAGGAGGGACTAGCGGCCCCACAGATACGCAGTATTTT. Protein sequence: CASSLGGTSGPTDTQYF.

The chain carries TRBV11-2 and TRBJ2-7, with 8 bases matching TRBD2. The CDR3 runs 15 residues. V lost 4 bases to trimming and J lost 0 bases; unmatched junction nucleotides: 5. Germline CDR1 is SGHAT and CDR2 is FQNNGV. In nucleotides, the CDR3 is TGTGCCAGCAGCTATCTAGCGGGCAACTCCTACGAGCAGTACTTC. Amino acid sequence: CASSYLAGNSYEQYF.

The chain links TRBV6-5 to TRBJ2-1, with 9 bases identical to TRBD2. The CDR3 has 15 amino acids. Germline CDR1 and CDR2: MNHEY and SVGAGI. V lost 5 bases, J lost 9 bases, and 11 bases stayed unmatched. The CDR3 sequence is CASSKVIAGVREQFF. In DNA, the CDR3 is TGTGCCAGCAGTAAGGTAATAGCGGGAGTTCGTGAGCAGTTCTTC.

This rearrangement joins TRBV7-8 to TRBJ2-1; TRBD2 matches 9 bases. The CDR3 contains 16 residues. Trimming at V came to 2 bases and at J to 4 bases, leaving 6 bases not matched to a gene. Per germline, CDR1 SGHVS and CDR2 FQNEAQ. CDR3 DNA: TGTGCCAGCAGCTTACAGACTAGCGGTAAATACAATGAGCAGTTCTTC. Protein: CASSLQTSGKYNEQFF.

This chain connects TRBV4-1 to TRBJ2-1; TRBD2 aligns across 8 bases. Germline values: CDR1 MGHRA, CDR2 YSYEKL. V was clipped by 0 bases and J by 6 bases; unmatched bases: 4. This CDR3 is 15 amino acids long. The CDR3 coding sequence is TGCGCCAGCAGCCAAGAGTTCGGACTAGCCAATGAGCAGTTCTTC. This sequence encodes CASSQEFGLANEQFF.

This chain links TRBV6-5 with TRBJ1-6; TRBD1 matches at 7 bases. The length of the CDR3 is 13 residues. Trimming cost V 6 bases and J 7 bases; bases outside gene matches: 3. CDR1 and CDR2 (germline): MNHEY, SVGAGI. CDR3 loop: CASRLGQNSPLHF. Here the CDR3 DNA reads TGTGCCAGCAGGCTGGGACAGAATTCACCCCTCCACTTT.

The chain has TRBV10-3 and TRBJ1-3; D not certain. Deletions cut 3 bases from V and 0 bases from J, with 6 bases between. The CDR3 spans 14 residues. Germline V gene lookup returns CDR1 ENHRY and CDR2 SYGVKD. The CDR3 DNA is TGTGCCATCAGTGATTATTCCTCTGGAAACACCATATATTTT. As protein: CAISDYSSGNTIYF.

Comments on this clone: This same CDR3 is encoded by further DNA sequences in the sample. V usage is TRBV9 and J usage is TRBJ1-5; TRBD1 aligns across 9 bases. The CDR3 runs to 15 residues. The V gene's germline CDR1 is SGDLS and CDR2 YYNGEE. The V and J ends lost 3 bases and 4 bases, in that order; junction bases with no gene match: 5. The CDR3 region has the DNA TGTGCCAGCAGCGCTGGACAGGGGTCAAATCAGCCCCAGCATTTT. Amino acids: CASSAGQGSNQPQHF. Looking up the rest from reference TRBV9 and TRBJ1-5 gives the full variable domain: DSGVTQTPKHLITATGQRVTLRCSPRSGDLSVYWYQQSLDQGLQFLIQYYNGEERAKGNILERFSAQQFPDLHSELNLSSLELGDSALYFCASSAGQGSNQPQHFGDGTRLSIL.

This clone has a handful of counts. The chain employs TRBV6-1 and TRBJ1-1, with D perhaps matching TRBD1 (6 bases). Trimming removed 7 bases at V and 7 bases at J, with 16 bases between. This CDR3 has 13 residues. CDR1 and CDR2 (germline): MNHNS, SASEGT. In nucleotides, the CDR3 is TGTGCCAGCACCTTGGACAGAGGCTTTGAAGCTTTCTTT. It translates to CASTLDRGFEAFF.

This chain links TRBV30 with TRBJ1-2, with 9 positions matching TRBD1. The CDR3 has 13 residues. Germline CDR1 is GTSNPN and CDR2 is SVGIG (reference sequence). V trimming: 8 bases; J trimming: 2 bases; junction bases outside the gene matches: 6. CDR3 bases: TGTGCCCGGGACGGGACAGGGAACTATGGCTACACCTTC. The encoded protein is CARDGTGNYGYTF.

The chain uses TRBV2 and TRBJ1-2; 12 nucleotides match TRBD1. The CDR3 totals 19 residues. Germline V gene lookup returns CDR1 SNHLY and CDR2 FYNNEI. Trimming at V came to 0 bases and at J to 4 bases, leaving 12 bases not matched to a gene. The CDR3, as DNA: TGTGCCAGCAGTGAAGCAAGGCGGGACAGGGGGCCTGGGCGCTATGGCTACACCTTC. Its protein product is CASSEARRDRGPGRYGYTF. Complete variable domain (other parts from reference TRBV2 and TRBJ1-2): EPEVTQTPSHQVTQMGQEVILRCVPISNHLYFYWYRQILGQKVEFLVSFYNNEISEKSEIFDDQFSVERPDGSNFTLKIRSTKLEDSAMYFCASSEARRDRGPGRYGYTFGSGTRLTVV.

The gene calls are TRBV29-1 and TRBJ1-2; TRBD1 aligns across 7 bases. The CDR3 contains 12 residues. V shed 7 bases, J shed 8 bases, and the junction held 10 bases outside the gene matches. Germline assignment: CDR1 SQVTM and CDR2 ANQGSEA. CDR3 sequence: CSAQKHRGGYTF. The DNA for the CDR3 is TGCAGCGCTCAGAAGCACAGGGGCGGCTACACCTTC.

CDR3 DNA sequence: TGTGCCAGCACTAACCAAAGCCCCGGGACAGTTTACAATGAGCAGTTCTTC. Translation gives CASTNQSPGTVYNEQFF. The chain employs TRBV25-1 and TRBJ2-1, with 7 bases fitting TRBD1. Germline values: CDR1 MGHDK, CDR2 SYGVNS. This CDR3 spans 17 amino acids. The trim removed 7 bases at V and 4 bases at J, leaving 16 bases unmatched.

This clone was observed a handful of times. The chain uses TRBV5-1 and TRBJ2-2, with D maybe TRBD2 (6 bases). The CDR3 runs to 14 residues. CDR1 is SGHRS and CDR2 is YFSETQ in the germline V gene. The V gene lost 5 bases and the J gene lost 0 bases, with 8 bases spanning the gap. The CDR3 sequence is CASRGGSNTGELFF. CDR3 in DNA: TGCGCCAGCAGGGGGGGATCGAACACCGGGGAGCTGTTTTTT. The variable domain in full, completed from reference TRBV5-1 and TRBJ2-2, reads KAGVTQTPRYLIKTRGQQVTLSCSPISGHRSVSWYQQTPGQGLQFLFEYFSETQRNKGNFPGRFSGRQFSNSRSEMNVSTLELGDSALYLCASRGGSNTGELFFGEGSRLTVL.

This sequence joins TRBV5-4 and TRBJ2-1, with a possible D match to TRBD1 (9 bases). The V end lost 0 bases, the J end lost 9 bases, and 19 bases lay between the germline ends. Looked up from germline, CDR1 is SGHNT and CDR2 is YYREEE (reference sequence). The CDR3 consists of 16 residues. CDR3 sequence reads: CASSLGTSRGQGEQFF. The CDR3 nucleotides read TGTGCCAGCAGCTTGGGGACTAGCCGGGGACAGGGTGAGCAGTTCTTC.

The chain joins TRBV5-6 to TRBJ1-1; 7 bases match TRBD1. CDR3 size: 14 residues. Germline V gives CDR1 SGHDT, CDR2 YYEEEE. With 3 bases clipped from V and 3 bases from J, the junction kept 5 bases outside the gene matches. CDR3 sequence: CASSWLGGYTEAFF. CDR3 nucleotide sequence: TGTGCCAGCAGCTGGTTAGGGGGCTACACTGAAGCTTTCTTT.

V and J are TRBV19 and TRBJ1-4; TRBD1 matches 11 bases. Germline V gives CDR1 LNHDA, CDR2 SQIVND (reference sequence). The V segment lost 3 bases and the J segment 5 bases; nucleotides outside the gene matches: 8. CDR3 length equals 17 residues. The CDR3 sequence: CASSIWRTGGENEKLFF. The DNA of the CDR3 is TGTGCCAGTAGTATCTGGAGGACAGGGGGCGAAAATGAAAAACTGTTTTTT.

The V call is TRBV18, the J call TRBJ2-3, with TRBD2 matching over 10 bases. Trimming removed 2 bases from V and 4 bases from J; junction bases left unmatched: 12. The CDR3 contains 18 residues. CDR1 KGHSH and CDR2 LQKENI come from the germline V gene. The CDR3 region has the DNA TGTGCCAGCTCACCAAATTATGCAAGCGGGAGGGCCGCAGATACGCAGTATTTT. Its translation: CASSPNYASGRAADTQYF.

The chain recombines TRBV27 with TRBJ1-2; D remains unclear. V was trimmed by 5 bases and J by 4 bases, leaving 11 bases between them. This CDR3 has 13 residues. CDR1 is MNHEY, CDR2 SMNVEV, per germline (reference sequence). The CDR3: CASSNDISYGYTF. DNA for the CDR3: TGTGCCAGCAGTAACGACATTTCCTATGGCTACACCTTC.

The rearrangement joins TRBV12-5 to TRBJ1-5, with 8 bases fitting TRBD1. This CDR3 has 15 amino acids. The germline CDR1 and CDR2 sequences are LGHNT and FRNRAP. The junction had 4 bases not matched to a gene; V was cut back by 0 bases and J by 6 bases. The CDR3 loop reads CASGLVSGGGQPQHF. The CDR3 DNA reads as TGTGCTAGTGGTTTGGTATCAGGGGGCGGTCAGCCCCAGCATTTT.

CDR3 residues: CASSWGGAGSTDTQYF. CDR3 DNA sequence: TGCGCCAGCAGCTGGGGGGGTGCGGGGAGCACAGATACGCAGTATTTT. The chain recombines TRBV5-1 with TRBJ2-3; 7 bases align to TRBD2. With 3 bases clipped from V and 0 bases from J, the junction kept 7 bases outside the gene matches. The CDR3 runs to 16 residues. Per germline, CDR1 SGHRS and CDR2 YFSETQ.

V and J are TRBV2 and TRBJ2-1; 7 bases match TRBD1. J was trimmed by 5 bases and V by 6 bases; bases with no gene match: 1. The CDR3 covers 12 residues. Germline values: CDR1 SNHLY, CDR2 FYNNEI. Here the CDR3 DNA reads TGTGCCAGCAGGACAGGGAACAATGAGCAGTTCTTC. Its protein product is CASRTGNNEQFF.

The gene calls are TRBV9 and TRBJ1-1; 8 bases line up with TRBD1. CDR3 size: 13 residues. After removal of 2 bases from V and 4 bases from J, the junction contained 1 base not matched to a gene. Germline loops: CDR1 SGDLS, CDR2 YYNGEE. The CDR3 loop reads CASSVTGGTEAFF. The DNA of the CDR3 is TGTGCCAGCAGCGTCACAGGGGGCACTGAAGCTTTCTTT.

V is TRBV19 and J is TRBJ2-2; 9 nucleotides line up with TRBD1. V shed 4 bases, J shed 6 bases, and the junction held 3 bases outside the gene matches. Germline V gene data show CDR1 as LNHDA and CDR2 as SQIVND (reference sequence). The CDR3 has 14 residues. The CDR3 bases are TGTGCCAGTAGTAGGACAGGGGAGGCCGGGGAGCTGTTTTTT. Translated, it gives CASSRTGEAGELFF.

This chain connects TRBV2 to TRBJ2-3; 7 nucleotides match TRBD1. Unmatched junction bases numbered 12, after V lost 9 bases and J lost 3 bases. Germline V gene lookup returns CDR1 SNHLY and CDR2 FYNNEI. The CDR3 extends over 15 amino acids. Written as DNA, the CDR3 is TGTGCCAGTAAGCGGCTGAGGGGGCCAACAGATACGCAGTATTTT. It is translated as CASKRLRGPTDTQYF.

The chain joins TRBV19 to TRBJ1-5; D remains ambiguous. This CDR3 has 15 amino acids. V was trimmed by 3 bases and J by 6 bases, leaving 15 bases between them. Germline-derived CDR1 and CDR2 are LNHDA and SQIVND (reference sequence). The DNA for the CDR3 is TGTGCCAGTAGTATTATGGGGAGGGAAGGTCAGCCCCAGCATTTT. Translated, it gives CASSIMGREGQPQHF.

This clone occurred once. The chain couples TRBV30 to TRBJ2-7; D possibly corresponds to TRBD2 (5 bases). The CDR3 has 13 residues. The V gene lost 1 base and the J gene lost 3 bases, with 10 bases spanning the gap. Germline CDR1 is GTSNPN and CDR2 is SVGIG (reference sequence). The CDR3 region is CAWSGSGDYEQYF. The CDR3, as DNA: TGTGCCTGGAGTGGTTCCGGGGACTACGAGCAGTACTTC.